Following are 16 T cell receptor beta chains from one sample sequenced in a study of cytomegalovirus exposure and HLA in healthy donors. Primers: 60 Vbeta forward and 13 Jbeta reverse. The method was immunoSEQ multiplex PCR; TCRdb's version includes in-frame clones alone and lacks a portion of them. The repertoire holds around 140,000 clones, with 76% as singletons. Sequenced material: PBMCs. The receptors were sampled from a female donor in good health and CMV-seropositive.

The rearrangement joins TRBV30 to TRBJ2-5, with unresolved D. Looked up from germline, CDR1 is GTSNPN and CDR2 is SVGIG (reference sequence). The CDR3 totals 13 residues. V lost 0 bases and J 1 base, leaving 6 bases between the germline ends. The DNA of the CDR3 is TGTGCCTGGAGTGTAAACAGCCAAGAGACCCAGTACTTC. Translation: CAWSVNSQETQYF.

For this clone: A read error may account for a junction end that differs from germline. The CDR3 DNA reads as TGTGCCAGCAGTCCAGGGGGCCCTAGCAGTCAGCCCCAGCATTTT. Protein sequence: CASSPGGPSSQPQHF. The V gene is TRBV28, the J gene TRBJ1-5, with 8 bases aligning to TRBD1. Germline CDR1 reads MDHEN; CDR2 reads SYDVKM. CDR3 size: 15 residues.

The chain is built from TRBV2 and TRBJ2-7; TRBD2 matches 11 bases. The length of the CDR3 is 16 residues. Germline V gene data show CDR1 as SNHLY and CDR2 as FYNNEI. Trimming removed 7 bases from V and 6 bases from J; junction bases left unmatched: 14. This chain's CDR3 is CASNHGLAGGLGEQYF. CDR3 bases: TGTGCCAGCAATCACGGTCTAGCGGGAGGACTGGGCGAGCAGTACTTC.

The chain joins TRBV5-4 to TRBJ1-1, with 8 positions matching TRBD1. Germline trimming cut 3 bases from V and 4 bases from J; bases unmatched to any gene: 5. The CDR3 spans 14 residues. CDR1 SGHNT and CDR2 YYREEE come from the germline V gene (reference sequence). The CDR3 DNA is TGTGCCAGCAGCTGGCAGGGGGCGCCCACTGAAGCTTTCTTT. It translates to CASSWQGAPTEAFF.

The chain joins TRBV11-2 to TRBJ2-7; unclear D gene. Germline lookup yields CDR1 SGHAT and CDR2 FQNNGV. The CDR3 extends over 13 amino acids. The ends were cut back, 5 bases at V and 5 bases at J, with 13 bases in the middle. Here the CDR3 reads CASSLPGLNEQYF. CDR3 nucleotide sequence: TGTGCCAGCAGCCTTCCTGGTCTAAACGAGCAGTACTTC.

This chain joins TRBV6-1 and TRBJ1-5, with D perhaps TRBD1 (6 bases). CDR1 and CDR2 (germline): MNHNS, SASEGT. V was trimmed by 7 bases and J by 6 bases, leaving 16 bases between them. CDR3 length: 14 residues. CDR3: CASKYREGGQPQHF. Here the CDR3 DNA reads TGTGCCAGCAAATACAGGGAAGGAGGTCAGCCCCAGCATTTT.

This chain links TRBV19 with TRBJ1-5; 9 bases are shared with TRBD1. Trimming cost V 4 bases and J 4 bases; bases outside gene matches: 8. The germline CDR1 and CDR2 sequences are LNHDA and SQIVND (reference sequence). The CDR3 sequence is 16 residues long. In nucleotides, the CDR3 is TGTGCCAGTAGTACTTGGGGACAGGGTAAAAATCAGCCCCAGCATTTT. Encoded protein: CASSTWGQGKNQPQHF.

The chain has TRBV10-3 and TRBJ2-1; D is possibly TRBD2 (5 bases). Germline V lookup: CDR1 ENHRY, CDR2 SYGVKD. The length of the CDR3 is 16 residues. The ends were cut back, 0 bases at V and 4 bases at J, with 13 bases in the middle. This CDR3 is CAISESWRGQYNEQFF. CDR3 DNA: TGTGCCATCAGTGAGTCGTGGAGAGGGCAATACAATGAGCAGTTCTTC.

The chain combines TRBV29-1 with TRBJ2-1; D is perhaps TRBD2 (6 bases). The CDR3 runs 14 residues. V gave up 4 bases and J gave up 2 bases, with 12 bases separating them. The V gene's germline CDR1 is SQVTM and CDR2 ANQGSEA. The CDR3 here is CSVGSGSTYNEQFF. DNA of the CDR3: TGCAGCGTTGGAAGCGGGTCCACCTACAATGAGCAGTTCTTC.

The CDR3 spells CASSELGQVNYGYTF. CDR3 sequence (DNA): TGTGCCAGCAGTGAGCTAGGACAGGTTAACTATGGCTACACCTTC. The V call is TRBV2, the J call TRBJ1-2; 7 bases are a match to TRBD1. This CDR3 contains 15 residues. CDR1 is SNHLY and CDR2 is FYNNEI in the germline V gene. Germline trimming cut 3 bases from V and 1 base from J; bases unmatched to any gene: 5. Variable domain in full (rest from reference TRBV2 and TRBJ1-2): EPEVTQTPSHQVTQMGQEVILRCVPISNHLYFYWYRQILGQKVEFLVSFYNNEISEKSEIFDDQFSVERPDGSNFTLKIRSTKLEDSAMYFCASSELGQVNYGYTFGSGTRLTVV.

The chain recombines TRBV6-5 with TRBJ1-5; tentative D call: TRBD1 (6 bases). Germline V gives CDR1 MNHEY, CDR2 SVGAGI. The V gene lost 6 bases and the J gene lost 5 bases, with 17 bases spanning the gap. The CDR3 is made up of 15 amino acids. Written as DNA, the CDR3 is TGTGCCAGCAGCCCCCAACACAGGGTCGATCAGCCCCAGCATTTT. Amino acid sequence: CASSPQHRVDQPQHF.

V is TRBV6-5 and J is TRBJ1-6, with D possibly matching TRBD1 (6 bases). V was cut by 0 bases and J by 11 bases, with 17 bases left in between. Germline assignment: CDR1 MNHEY and CDR2 SVGAGI. This CDR3 is built from 16 residues. CDR3 region: CASSYSSSGARAPLHF. The CDR3 nucleotides read TGTGCCAGCAGTTACTCGAGTTCAGGGGCCAGGGCACCCCTCCACTTT.

The genes are TRBV5-1 and TRBJ2-1; 10 nucleotides align to TRBD2. V was clipped by 6 bases and J by 1 base; unmatched bases: 1. The CDR3 loop spans 14 amino acids. Germline CDR1 SGHRS, CDR2 YFSETQ. CDR3 bases: TGCGCCAGCAAGCGGGAGGGGTCCTACAATGAGCAGTTCTTC. Its protein product is CASKREGSYNEQFF.

The CDR3 loop is CASKDPSGTQYF. The CDR3 DNA is TGTGCCAGCAAAGACCCTAGCGGTACGCAGTATTTT. V and J are TRBV6-6 and TRBJ2-3, with 7 bases aligning to TRBD2. Germline loops: CDR1 MNHNY, CDR2 SVGAGI (reference sequence). V was clipped by 7 bases and J by 8 bases; unmatched bases: 6. The CDR3 runs 12 residues.

CDR3 in DNA: TGCAGCGTTGTGGGGGGAGAGCCCTCGACCGACGCAGATACGCAGTATTTT. Translation: CSVVGGEPSTDADTQYF. This chain joins TRBV29-1 and TRBJ2-3, with D possibly TRBD2 on 6 matching bases. The CDR3 totals 17 residues. The V and J ends lost 4 bases and 4 bases respectively, with 24 bases between them. Per germline, CDR1 SQVTM and CDR2 ANQGSEA.

The V gene is TRBV30, the J gene TRBJ2-3; TRBD1 matches at 10 bases. V lost 2 bases to trimming and J lost 4 bases; unmatched junction nucleotides: 6. This CDR3 has 15 amino acids. Per germline, CDR1 GTSNPN and CDR2 SVGIG (reference sequence). The CDR3 region is CAWSRTGGEADTQYF. DNA for the CDR3: TGTGCCTGGAGTAGGACAGGGGGGGAGGCAGATACGCAGTATTTT.